Sequencing of this TCR beta chain was carried out in a study of breast tumors, draining lymph nodes, adjacent tissues. TCRdb independently ran MiXCR on the multiplex PCR reads; one entry per CDR3 protein. The sample consists of around 170,000 distinct CDR3 sequences, around a third of them appearing once. This clonotype was counted a few times. Its target is not known. Given a much more abundant clone one base away, this may be a read error. The lymph nodes were axillary draining lymph nodes from breast cancer patients. Study results and caveats: Tumor repertoires ranked between lymph nodes and nontumor tissue in diversity, with V and J gene preferences.

The sequence came from a female donor with breast cancer. Some clones in this sample may be carry-over from other donors' samples. The sequenced sample was axillary lymph node tissue.

Written as DNA, the CDR3 is TGTGCCAGCAGCTTAGCCCTCAGGGGCCAAGAGACCCAGCACTTC. Amino acid sequence: CASSLALRGQETQHF. This rearrangement joins TRBV7-9 to TRBJ2-5, with D maybe TRBD1 (6 bases). There are 15 residues in the CDR3. Per germline, CDR1 SEHNR and CDR2 FQNEAQ (reference sequence).